These T cell receptor beta chains were read from a single sample in a study of shared clonotypes between healthy human individuals. Repertoires were generated with immunoSEQ multiplex PCR, while TCRdb's copy carries only in-frame clones and drops some. The sample holds about 95,000 clones; under 80% are singletons and the top ten take about 48%. Sequences were obtained from memory CD8+ T cells sorted from blood. The source of these receptors is a man younger than 40 in good health. The CDR3 runs from the conserved cysteine through the conserved F or W. A D gene is named only where the DNA matches it firmly. The size entry is marked missing in some rows and otherwise reads once, few, many or a size class.

TRBV6-4	few	TRBJ2-2	.	CASSDDSATGELFF	TGTGCCAGCAGTGACGATTCCGCCACCGGGGAGCTGTTTTTT
TRBV5-1	.	TRBJ2-7	.	CASSLLQSLTYEQYF	TGCGCCAGCAGCTTACTCCAGTCTCTCACCTACGAGCAGTACTTC
TRBV4-2	.	TRBJ2-1	.	CASSQTDSYYNEQFF	TGTGCCAGCAGCCAGACGGACAGCTACTACAATGAGCAGTTCTTC
TRBV9	many	TRBJ2-7	.	CASSADLSYEQYF	TGTGCCAGCAGCGCCGACCTCTCCTACGAGCAGTACTTC
TRBV11-2	.	TRBJ2-7	TRBD2	CASSSTLAGGPLYEQYF	TGTGCCAGCAGCTCCACCCTAGCGGGAGGGCCCCTCTACGAGCAGTACTTC
TRBV7-2	.	TRBJ1-5	.	CASSLRGSHDLVEPQHF	TGTGCCAGCAGCCTACGGGGGTCCCACGACTTGGTAGAGCCCCAGCATTTT
TRBV6-1	few	TRBJ2-1	.	CASTPTDYNEQFF	TGTGCCAGCACCCCGACAGATTACAATGAGCAGTTCTTC
TRBV2	.	TRBJ2-3	TRBD2	CASSVTGPGQREDTDTQYF	TGTGCCAGCAGTGTAACTGGACCCGGCCAGCGGGAGGACACAGATACGCAGTATTTT
TRBV5-6	few	TRBJ1-1	TRBD1	CASSYPGQGTGKAFF	TGTGCCAGCAGCTATCCGGGACAGGGGACGGGAAAAGCTTTCTTT
TRBV7-3	few	TRBJ2-1	TRBD2	CASSPPGLAGGPHNEQFF	TGTGCCAGCAGCCCCCCGGGACTAGCGGGAGGGCCGCACAATGAGCAGTTCTTC
TRBV18	.	TRBJ2-7	.	CASSPLRTATYEQYF	TGTGCCAGCTCCCCCCTGCGGACCGCGACCTACGAGCAGTACTTC
TRBV11-2	.	TRBJ1-1	.	CASSFDPWGAFF	TGTGCCAGCAGCTTCGACCCTTGGGGAGCTTTCTTT
TRBV15	.	TRBJ2-7	.	CATSRDNSYEQYF	TGTGCCACCAGCAGAGACAACTCCTACGAGCAGTACTTC
TRBV29-1	.	TRBJ1-1	.	CSVFSYALNTEAFF	TGCAGCGTGTTCAGCTACGCGTTGAACACTGAAGCTTTCTTT
TRBV28	few	TRBJ2-1	.	CASSSLTGDEQFF	TGTGCCAGCAGTTCCCTAACTGGGGATGAGCAGTTCTTC
TRBV14	.	TRBJ1-1	.	CASSHAHEAFF	TGTGCCAGCAGCCACGCGCATGAAGCTTTCTTT
TRBV20-1	.	TRBJ1-1	.	CSAKEHTEAFF	TGCAGTGCTAAGGAACACACTGAAGCTTTCTTT
TRBV7-9	.	TRBJ2-3	.	CASSLGPDTQYF	TGTGCCAGCAGCTTAGGGCCTGATACGCAGTATTTT
TRBV4-1	.	TRBJ2-7	.	CASSQEVTAYEQYF	TGCGCCAGCAGCCAAGAGGTGACAGCCTACGAGCAGTACTTC
TRBV9	few	TRBJ1-3	.	CASSLDLSSGNTIYF	TGTGCCAGCAGCCTGGACTTGAGCTCTGGAAACACCATATATTTT
TRBV6-1	.	TRBJ2-3	TRBD2	CASSASGTSGISDTQYF	TGTGCCAGCAGTGCATCCGGGACTAGCGGGATTAGCGATACGCAGTATTTT
TRBV5-5	medium-sized	TRBJ2-7	.	CASSLGLGQYF	TGTGCCAGCAGCTTGGGACTGGGGCAGTACTTC
TRBV7-9	.	TRBJ2-7	TRBD1	CASSPPGTGHLEQYF	TGTGCCAGCAGCCCTCCCGGGACAGGGCATCTCGAGCAGTACTTC
TRBV2	.	TRBJ2-7	TRBD2	CASQREGPVEQYF	TGTGCCAGCCAGCGGGAGGGCCCGGTCGAGCAGTACTTC
TRBV29-1	few	TRBJ2-1	.	CSVEDLGDSYNEQFF	TGCAGCGTTGAAGATCTCGGGGATAGTTACAATGAGCAGTTCTTC
TRBV28	.	TRBJ2-1	.	CASSYNEQFF	TGTGCCAGCAGTTATAATGAGCAGTTCTTC
TRBV4-2	.	TRBJ1-4	.	CASSFTDEKNEKLFF	TGTGCCAGCAGCTTTACGGACGAGAAGAATGAAAAACTGTTTTTT
TRBV7-2	.	TRBJ2-7	TRBD2	CASSLGGVPYEQYF	TGTGCCAGCAGCTTGGGGGGGGTGCCCTACGAGCAGTACTTC
TRBV2	.	TRBJ2-7	TRBD2	CASSESLAVMYEQYF	TGTGCCAGCAGTGAATCTCTAGCGGTAATGTACGAGCAGTACTTC
TRBV7-9	few	TRBJ2-7	.	CASSFGPSYEQYF	TGTGCCAGCAGCTTTGGACCTTCCTACGAGCAGTACTTC
TRBV27	few	TRBJ2-7	.	CATAVTRSYEQYF	TGTGCCACCGCCGTGACCCGATCCTACGAGCAGTACTTC
TRBV19	.	TRBJ2-7	.	CASSSAGGSYEQYF	TGTGCCAGTAGTTCAGCGGGCGGATCCTACGAGCAGTACTTC
TRBV28	.	TRBJ2-3	.	CASSDSLYTQYF	TGTGCCAGCAGCGACAGTCTATATACGCAGTATTTT
TRBV9	.	TRBJ2-1	.	CASSQRGQDYNEQFF	TGTGCCAGCAGCCAGCGGGGACAGGATTACAATGAGCAGTTCTTC
TRBV29-1	.	TRBJ2-1	TRBD2	CSVEDRGSGSTLTWNEQFF	TGCAGCGTTGAAGATCGTGGTAGCGGGAGTACGCTCACATGGAATGAGCAGTTCTTC
TRBV30	.	TRBJ2-1	.	CAWRLGLLSEQFF	TGTGCCTGGAGACTAGGATTGTTGTCGGAGCAGTTCTTC
TRBV27	.	TRBJ2-1	.	CASSSRPSVKAYNEQFF	TGTGCCAGCAGTTCCAGGCCTAGCGTAAAAGCCTACAATGAGCAGTTCTTC
TRBV5-5	few	TRBJ2-3	TRBD1	CASTYPGTGETDTQYF	TGTGCCAGCACCTACCCCGGGACAGGGGAAACAGATACGCAGTATTTT
TRBV7-8	.	TRBJ1-2	.	CASSLLGGVDYGYTF	TGTGCCAGCAGCTTATTAGGCGGTGTGGACTATGGCTACACCTTC
TRBV7-3	.	TRBJ2-1	.	CASSSSRGYNEQFF	TGTGCCAGCAGCTCCTCACGAGGGTACAATGAGCAGTTCTTC
TRBV14	.	TRBJ1-4	TRBD1	CASSQDGTGGEKLFF	TGTGCCAGCAGCCAAGATGGGACAGGGGGCGAAAAACTGTTTTTT
TRBV2	.	TRBJ2-5	TRBD2	CASTFVGGEETQYF	TGTGCCAGCACCTTCGTGGGGGGGGAAGAGACCCAGTACTTC
TRBV13	many	TRBJ1-2	TRBD1	CASSFRQGLGYTF	TGTGCCAGCAGCTTCCGACAGGGTCTCGGCTACACCTTC
TRBV10-2	.	TRBJ2-5	TRBD2	CASSEASGQETQYF	TGCGCCAGCAGTGAGGCTAGCGGACAAGAGACCCAGTACTTC
TRBV18	few	TRBJ2-7	.	CASSPRLDKPYEQYF	TGTGCCAGCTCACCCCGACTCGACAAGCCCTACGAGCAGTACTTC
TRBV7-6	many	TRBJ1-5	.	CASSLTQGSHQPQHF	TGTGCCAGCAGCTTAACACAGGGTAGCCATCAGCCCCAGCATTTT
TRBV19	.	TRBJ1-5	.	CASHGRARQPQHF	TGTGCCAGTCATGGCAGGGCACGTCAGCCCCAGCATTTT
TRBV6-9	.	TRBJ2-7	.	CASSSLGGSYEQYF	TGTGCCAGCAGTTCCCTAGGGGGCTCCTACGAGCAGTACTTC
TRBV7-9	.	TRBJ2-3	TRBD1	CASSPGQTSTDTQYF	TGTGCCAGCAGCCCGGGACAGACGAGCACAGATACGCAGTATTTT
TRBV7-2	.	TRBJ2-5	TRBD2	CASSVTSGRQETQYF	TGTGCCAGCAGCGTGACTAGCGGGAGGCAAGAGACCCAGTACTTC
TRBV25-1	.	TRBJ2-7	.	CASSDSQHYEQYF	TGTGCCAGCAGTGACTCACAGCACTACGAGCAGTACTTC
TRBV29-1	.	TRBJ2-1	.	CSVEAEPSYNEQFF	TGCAGCGTTGAGGCGGAACCCTCCTACAATGAGCAGTTCTTC
TRBV2	.	TRBJ1-5	.	CATDDKGNQPQHF	TGTGCCACCGACGACAAGGGGAATCAGCCCCAGCATTTT
TRBV5-1	.	TRBJ1-2	.	CASSLSVDSYGYTF	TGCGCCAGCAGCTTGTCGGTTGACAGCTATGGCTACACCTTC